The rows below give T cell receptor beta chains drawn from one sample of a study of cytomegalovirus exposure and HLA in healthy donors. Some clones are missing from TCRdb's copy, which holds only in-frame ones; the method was immunoSEQ multiplex PCR. Of 100,000 to 150,000 clones in the sample, 74% are singletons; the top ten hold approximately 5%. The sequenced sample consisted of PBMCs. These receptors all come from a woman aged 45-60 years in good health and CMV-seropositive. Each CDR3 is given with its conserved first and last residue. D genes are given only for firm matches. Some rows mark clone size as missing; the rest say once, few, many or name a class of expanded clone.

>TRBJ2-5|NA|TRBV6-6|TRBD1|15
CASSYPGQNQETQYF
TGTGCCAGCAGTTATCCGGGACAGAATCAAGAGACCCAGTACTTC
>TRBJ2-7|NA|TRBV1|NA|11
CTSSHSCEQYF
TGCACCAGCAGCCACTCCTGCGAGCAGTACTTC
>TRBJ1-2|few|TRBV4-3|NA|13
CASSQDRAYGYTF
TGCGCCAGCAGCCAGGACAGAGCCTATGGCTACACCTTC
>TRBJ2-3|few|TRBV15|TRBD2|16
CATSSRLAGGSDTQYF
TGTGCCACCAGCTCCCGACTAGCGGGCGGATCAGATACGCAGTATTTT
>TRBJ1-4|NA|TRBV7-2|TRBD1|13
CASSSGQAAKLFF
TGTGCCAGCAGCAGCGGACAGGCCGCAAAACTGTTTTTT
>TRBJ2-3|NA|TRBV18|TRBD2|13
CASSAGGGDTQYF
TGTGCCAGCTCAGCGGGCGGGGGAGATACGCAGTATTTT
>TRBJ2-1|NA|TRBV19|NA|16
CASSIQGHSSYNEQFF
TGTGCCAGTAGTATTCAGGGGCACAGCTCCTACAATGAGCAGTTCTTC
>TRBJ1-2|few|TRBV11-3|TRBD1|15
CASSLGDRKNYGYTF
TGTGCCAGCAGCTTAGGGGACAGGAAGAACTATGGCTACACCTTC
>TRBJ1-4|NA|TRBV7-6|TRBD1|15
CASSPQTGTNEKLFF
TGTGCCAGCAGCCCGCAGACAGGGACTAATGAAAAACTGTTTTTT
>TRBJ2-7|NA|TRBV5-1|TRBD2|16
CASSTGLAGTYYEQYF
TGCGCCAGCAGCACGGGACTAGCGGGGACTTACTACGAGCAGTACTTC
>TRBJ2-5|NA|TRBV19|TRBD1|15
CASSEQGAKQETQYF
TGTGCCAGTAGTGAACAGGGGGCAAAGCAAGAGACCCAGTACTTC
>TRBJ2-4|NA|TRBV6-5|TRBD1|13
CASRDRAKNIQYF
TGTGCCAGCAGGGACAGGGCCAAAAACATTCAGTACTTC
>TRBJ1-2|NA|TRBV7-9|NA|16
CASSLGAGGASGGYTF
TGTGCCAGCAGCTTAGGAGCAGGCGGGGCGTCGGGTGGCTACACCTTC
>TRBJ1-1|NA|TRBV19|TRBD1|16
CASTFGRTGYGTEAFF
TGTGCCAGTACCTTCGGTCGGACAGGGTACGGAACTGAAGCTTTCTTT
>TRBJ2-3|NA|TRBV5-6|TRBD1|15
CASSLATGAPDTQYF
TGTGCCAGCAGCTTGGCTACAGGGGCCCCAGATACGCAGTATTTT
>TRBJ2-1|NA|TRBV5-4|TRBD2|14
CASSLPSGDNEQFF
TGTGCCAGCAGCTTGCCTAGCGGGGACAATGAGCAGTTCTTC
>TRBJ1-3|NA|TRBV13|NA|16
CASSLNLGSSGNTIYF
TGTGCCAGCAGCTTAAATTTGGGGAGCTCTGGAAACACCATATATTTT
>TRBJ1-2|NA|TRBV2|NA|14
CASTGGREIGGYTF
TGTGCCAGCACCGGGGGACGGGAAATTGGGGGCTACACCTTC